These 28 T cell receptor beta chains came from one sample sequenced in a study of Ad26.COV2.S vaccination and SARS-CoV-2 variants. Assay: immunoSEQ multiplex PCR; the TCRdb copy retains only in-frame clones and omits some. This table holds 300,000 to 400,000 clones, 92% found once. Sequences were derived from peripheral blood, sampled after recovery from COVID-19. These receptors came from a human donor who had recovered from COVID-19.

The V call is TRBV6-2 or TRBV6-3, the J call TRBJ2-3; TRBD1 aligns across 8 bases. The V gene's germline CDR1 is MNHEY and CDR2 SVGEGT. The CDR3 has 16 residues. V shed 2 bases, J shed 1 base, and the junction held 5 bases outside the gene matches. The CDR3 DNA follows: TGTGCCAGCAGTTACCCGGACAGGGTTCGCACAGATACGCAGTATTTT. Translation gives CASSYPDRVRTDTQYF.

This clone has just one count. The chain is built from TRBV9 and TRBJ2-7; 11 nucleotides line up with TRBD2. CDR1 and CDR2 (germline): SGDLS, YYNGEE. The ends lost 2 bases at V and 1 base at J; junction bases unmatched: 2. The CDR3 is 15 residues long. The CDR3 here is CASSVGTSGSYEQYF. Here the CDR3 DNA reads TGTGCCAGCAGCGTCGGGACTAGCGGATCCTACGAGCAGTACTTC.

This chain connects TRBV7-2 to TRBJ2-1; TRBD2 aligns across 8 bases. Germline V gives CDR1 SGHTA, CDR2 FQGNSA. Unmatched junction bases numbered 12, after V lost 2 bases and J lost 9 bases. The CDR3 has 16 amino acids. The CDR3 region has the DNA TGTGCCAGCAGCTTAACCCCTCGGGGGGGGGCGAGTGAGCAGTTCTTC. Its translation: CASSLTPRGGASEQFF.

This chain links TRBV15 with TRBJ2-7, with D perhaps TRBD1 (5 bases). With 2 bases removed from V and 3 bases from J, the gap between germline ends came to 8 bases. This CDR3 is built from 13 residues. The germline CDR1 and CDR2 sequences are LNHNV and YYDKDF (reference sequence). For the CDR3, the DNA is TGTGCCACCAGCAGACAAAGGGGCTACGAGCAGTACTTC. This sequence encodes CATSRQRGYEQYF.

This chain joins TRBV19 and TRBJ2-5; D tentatively reads TRBD1 or TRBD2 (5 bases each). V was cut by 6 bases and J by 5 bases, with 13 bases left in between. Germline CDR1 LNHDA, CDR2 SQIVND (reference sequence). This CDR3 comprises 13 residues. CDR3 sequence (DNA): TGTGCCAGTAGAGGGGCCGGGGACGAGACCCAGTACTTC. As protein: CASRGAGDETQYF.

V and J are TRBV10-3 and TRBJ1-5; 9 bases agree with TRBD1. The CDR3 covers 20 residues. Losses at the gene ends were 0 bases for V and 2 bases for J; bases not matched to a gene: 14. Germline V gene lookup returns CDR1 ENHRY and CDR2 SYGVKD. The CDR3 is CAISESHLSRDRVGNQPQHF. In DNA, the CDR3 is TGTGCCATCAGTGAGTCGCATCTCTCTAGGGACAGGGTGGGCAATCAGCCCCAGCATTTT.

J is TRBJ2-5 and V is TRBV18; the D is unclear. Germline lookup yields CDR1 KGHSH and CDR2 LQKENI. Trimming took 0 bases from V and 0 from J, leaving 11 bases between them. The CDR3 has 16 amino acids. Here the CDR3 reads CASSPPSETHQETQYF. CDR3 DNA sequence: TGTGCCAGCTCACCACCGAGTGAGACCCACCAAGAGACCCAGTACTTC.

This clone was counted only a few times. The chain couples TRBV2 to TRBJ1-5; maybe TRBD1 (6 bases). V lost 0 bases, J lost 6 bases, and 12 bases lay in between. This CDR3 comprises 15 residues. From germline, CDR1 is SNHLY and CDR2 FYNNEI. The CDR3 here is CASSEAGRGGQPQHF. In DNA, the CDR3 is TGTGCCAGCAGTGAAGCAGGCAGGGGTGGTCAGCCCCAGCATTTT.

The rearrangement joins TRBV7-2 to TRBJ2-5; TRBD2 matches at 10 bases. The ends lost 5 bases at V and 1 base at J; junction bases unmatched: 4. This CDR3 comprises 15 residues. In germline, CDR1 is SGHTA, CDR2 FQGNSA. The CDR3 coding sequence is TGTGCCAGCAGCGCCAGGACTAGCGGCCAAGAGACCCAGTACTTC. It is translated as CASSARTSGQETQYF.

This clone was counted between two and nine times. V is TRBV7-2 and J is TRBJ1-6; 8 bases are shared with TRBD1. Germline trimming cut 2 bases from V and 6 bases from J; bases unmatched to any gene: 9. Per germline, CDR1 SGHTA and CDR2 FQGNSA. The CDR3 totals 17 residues. The CDR3 loop reads CASSLFVQGARNSPLHF. The CDR3 nucleotides read TGTGCCAGCAGCTTATTCGTCCAGGGGGCGCGTAATTCACCCCTCCACTTT.

The V call is TRBV7-2, the J call TRBJ1-2; D is ambiguous. The V end lost 3 bases, the J end lost 5 bases, and 10 bases lay between the germline ends. The V gene's germline CDR1 is SGHTA and CDR2 FQGNSA. The CDR3 has 13 residues. The CDR3 DNA reads as TGTGCCAGCAGCTTGGCGCCAGCTTATGGCTACACCTTC. It specifies CASSLAPAYGYTF.

The chain couples TRBV6-6 to TRBJ1-2; TRBD1 matches 12 bases. Germline V lookup: CDR1 MNHNY, CDR2 SVGAGI (reference sequence). The V and J ends lost 2 bases and 8 bases, in that order; junction bases with no gene match: 9. This CDR3 comprises 16 residues. The CDR3 DNA reads TGTGCCAGCAGTTACCCGGGGGACAGGGGGCAGGGAGGCTACACCTTC. It yields the protein CASSYPGDRGQGGYTF.

The chain is built from TRBV12-3 or TRBV12-4 and TRBJ1-1, with unresolved D. Trimming cost V 1 base and J 4 bases, with 7 bases left between them. This CDR3 region has 13 residues. CDR3 coding DNA: TGTGCCAGCAGTTTAGTGTCAGCCACTGAAGCTTTCTTT. It encodes CASSLVSATEAFF.

This chain uses TRBV10-2 with TRBJ1-1; unclear D gene. Deletions cut 2 bases from V and 2 bases from J, with 15 bases between. Germline V CDR1 and CDR2: WSHSY, SAAADI. The CDR3 has 16 residues. The CDR3 loop is CASSEPRSRQNTEAFF. The CDR3 DNA sequence: TGCGCCAGCAGTGAGCCTCGATCGCGACAAAACACTGAAGCTTTCTTT.

This chain connects TRBV12-3 or TRBV12-4 to TRBJ2-1; D assignment may be TRBD1 or TRBD2 (6 bases each). V was cut by 7 bases and J by 9 bases, with 16 bases left in between. The CDR3 has 13 residues. The CDR3 nucleotides read TGTGCCAGCAACCCCACCCGGGGGCCTGAGCAGTTCTTC. Translated, it gives CASNPTRGPEQFF.

The rearrangement uses TRBV4-2 and TRBJ1-1; TRBD1 agrees at 7 bases. V shed 1 base, J shed 11 bases, and the junction held 4 bases outside the gene matches. Per the germline V gene, CDR1 is LGHNA and CDR2 is YNFKEQ. The CDR3 is 12 amino acids. CDR3 sequence reads: CASSQATGVAFF. For the CDR3, the DNA is TGTGCCAGCAGCCAAGCAACAGGGGTGGCTTTCTTT.

V and J are TRBV5-1 and TRBJ2-1; the match to TRBD1 covers 10 bases. Per germline, CDR1 SGHRS and CDR2 YFSETQ. V lost 0 bases to trimming and J lost 4 bases; unmatched junction nucleotides: 7. The CDR3 is 17 amino acids. CDR3: CASSLAGTGDAYNEQFF. CDR3 DNA sequence: TGCGCCAGCAGCTTGGCCGGGACAGGGGATGCGTACAATGAGCAGTTCTTC.

This clone was counted once. V is TRBV7-9 and J is TRBJ2-1; D possibly corresponds to TRBD1 (6 bases). The germline V gene has CDR1 SEHNR and CDR2 FQNEAQ (reference sequence). The CDR3 runs 15 residues. V shed 1 base and J shed 7 bases, with 14 bases lying between them. CDR3 sequence: CASSLVPGEPNEQFF. The CDR3 DNA is TGTGCCAGCAGCTTAGTCCCAGGGGAGCCGAATGAGCAGTTCTTC. Filled out from reference TRBV7-9 and TRBJ2-1, the complete variable domain reads DTGVSQNPRHKITKRGQNVTFRCDPISEHNRLYWYRQTLGQGPEFLTYFQNEAQLEKSRLLSDRFSAERPKGSFSTLEIQRTEQGDSAMYLCASSLVPGEPNEQFFGPGTRLTVL.

The V and J genes are TRBV9 and TRBJ2-5, with 7 bases identical to TRBD2. V was clipped by 0 bases and J by 2 bases; unmatched bases: 4. The CDR3 runs 15 residues. The germline V gene encodes CDR1 SGDLS and CDR2 YYNGEE. The CDR3 loop reads CASSVVGGGQETQYF. For the CDR3, the DNA is TGTGCCAGCAGCGTAGTCGGCGGGGGACAAGAGACCCAGTACTTC.

CDR3 nucleotides: TGTGCCAGCATTAACCCCCAGTTCAATGAGCAGTTCTTC. Its translation is CASINPQFNEQFF. This chain connects TRBV5-4 to TRBJ2-1; D uncertain. The ends were cut back, 6 bases at V and 6 bases at J, with 13 bases in the middle. The germline V gene encodes CDR1 SGHNT and CDR2 YYREEE (reference sequence). The CDR3 is 13 residues long.

The chain uses TRBV12-3 or TRBV12-4 and TRBJ2-7, with a possible D match to TRBD2 (5 bases). Trimming removed 5 bases from V and 1 base from J, with 9 bases in between. The CDR3 covers 13 residues. The CDR3, as DNA: TGTGCCAGCAGTCCTGACTATTCCTACGAGCAGTACTTC. Its protein is CASSPDYSYEQYF.

The rearrangement uses TRBV9 and TRBJ2-1; 10 bases align to TRBD1. The V gene end was trimmed by 4 bases and the J gene end by 4 bases; junction bases not matched to a gene: 17. The CDR3 covers 19 residues. Germline CDR1 and CDR2: SGDLS and YYNGEE. The CDR3 DNA follows: TGTGCCAGCAGCCGACGGCTGAACTCCCCGGGACAGGGGTACAATGAGCAGTTCTTC. It yields the protein CASSRRLNSPGQGYNEQFF.

This clone was found once. This chain connects TRBV4-3 to TRBJ1-1, with a possible D match to TRBD1 (6 bases). This CDR3 comprises 15 residues. Trimming took off 0 bases at V and 5 bases at J, with 13 bases between the two ends. From germline, CDR1 is LGHNA and CDR2 YSLEER. This chain's CDR3 is CASSQEGARGTEAFF. The CDR3 bases are TGCGCCAGCAGCCAAGAGGGGGCGCGGGGGACTGAAGCTTTCTTT.

In DNA, the CDR3 is TGTGCCAGCAGCAAATACAGAGGGTACGAGCAGTACTTC. Amino acid sequence: CASSKYRGYEQYF. The gene calls are TRBV7-3 and TRBJ2-7; D perhaps matches TRBD2 (5 bases). Germline assignment: CDR1 SGHTA and CDR2 FQGTGA. V gave up 5 bases and J gave up 4 bases, with 12 bases separating them. The CDR3 is 13 amino acids.

V and J are TRBV4-3 and TRBJ2-1; no reliable D call. Germline assignment: CDR1 LGHNA and CDR2 YSLEER. V was shortened by 1 base and J by 9 bases, with 13 bases between the two germline ends. This CDR3 is built from 14 residues. The CDR3 bases are TGCGCCAGCAGCCAAGGACACGCAAAAAGTGAGCAGTTCTTC. Its translation: CASSQGHAKSEQFF.

The chain links TRBV24-1 to TRBJ2-1, with no clear D. This CDR3 is 18 amino acids long. Germline V lookup: CDR1 KGHDR, CDR2 SFDVKD. Trimming took 9 bases from V and 4 from J, leaving 27 bases between them. The CDR3 DNA sequence: TGTGCCACCTGGAACTTTAGAGACCCATACCTTAGGTACAATGAGCAGTTCTTC. It translates to CATWNFRDPYLRYNEQFF.

The chain recombines TRBV3-1 (or the pseudogene TRBV3-2) with TRBJ1-2; 9 nucleotides align to TRBD1. The junction had 5 bases not matched to a gene; V was cut back by 1 base and J by 5 bases. The CDR3 consists of 15 residues. The germline gives CDR1 LGHDT, CDR2 YNNKEL (reference sequence). The CDR3 nucleotides read TGTGCCAGCAGCCAAGTAACAGGGGGCTGGTATGGCTACACCTTC. Its protein is CASSQVTGGWYGYTF.

The J gene is TRBJ2-3, the V gene TRBV7-9; unclear D gene. Trimming left V 8 bases short and J 0 bases short, with 9 bases between. Looked up from germline, CDR1 is SEHNR and CDR2 is FQNEAQ (reference sequence). CDR3 length equals 13 residues. The CDR3: CASQVSSTDTQYF. CDR3 coding DNA: TGTGCCAGCCAGGTGTCTAGCACAGATACGCAGTATTTT.